This T cell receptor (beta chain) was recovered during a study of blood T cell repertoires in COVID-19. Study background: In each case, the material was cDNA or gDNA derived from T cells, B-cell-depleted T cells, or PBMCs.

Sequenced by immunoSEQ multiplex PCR; TCRdb stores in-frame clones only, minus some. The sample yields 200,000 to 300,000 clones, over 75% seen once. J gave up 8 bases and V 7 bases, and 8 bases lay outside the gene matches. The CDR3 runs 15 residues. From germline, CDR1 is SGDLS and CDR2 YYNGEE. Sequencing input: peripheral blood. The sequence was collected from a woman aged 45-60 years with acute or convalescent COVID-19. The chain employs TRBV9 and TRBJ2-1; 14 bases map to TRBD2. The CDR3 spells CASDLGTSGSYEQFF. The DNA of the CDR3 is TGTGCCAGCGACCTCGGGACTAGCGGGAGCTATGAGCAGTTCTTC.